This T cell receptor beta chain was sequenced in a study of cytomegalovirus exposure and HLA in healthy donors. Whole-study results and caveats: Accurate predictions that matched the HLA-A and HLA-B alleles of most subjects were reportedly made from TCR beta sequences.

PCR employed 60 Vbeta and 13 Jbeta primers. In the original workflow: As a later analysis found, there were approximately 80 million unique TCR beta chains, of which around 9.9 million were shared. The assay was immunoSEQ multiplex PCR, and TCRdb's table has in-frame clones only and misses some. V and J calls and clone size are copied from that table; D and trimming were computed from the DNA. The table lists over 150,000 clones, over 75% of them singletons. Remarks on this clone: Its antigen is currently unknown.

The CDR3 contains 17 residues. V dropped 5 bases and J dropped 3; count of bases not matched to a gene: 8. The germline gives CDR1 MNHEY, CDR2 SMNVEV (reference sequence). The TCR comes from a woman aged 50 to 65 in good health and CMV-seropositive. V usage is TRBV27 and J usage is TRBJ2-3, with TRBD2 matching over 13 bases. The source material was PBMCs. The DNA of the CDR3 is TGTGCCAGCAGTCCGAGGACTAGCGGGAGAAGTACAGATACGCAGTATTTT. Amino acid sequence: CASSPRTSGRSTDTQYF.